Reported below is one T cell receptor beta chain. It lacks a known antigen. The sample holds no much larger clone one base away, and base qualities are not on file. These data originate in a study of shared T cell receptors in the human thymus (dated by TCRdb to the early 2020s). Regarding the complete study: The study examined how the human thymus generates shared, self-reactive T-cell receptor alpha chains.

CDR1 and CDR2 are drawn from the germline V gene (reference sequence): MNHNY, SVGAGI. Trimming at the junction amounts to 4 bases on V and 10 bases on J, and the germline ends lie 16 bases apart. The CDR3 goes from the cysteine to the phenylalanine over 13 residues. Only the CDR3 DNA stays, 39 bases, in frame from base 1. Libraries were prepared through the immunoSEQ multiplex PCR assay. TCRdb mirrors the immuneACCESS table, restricted to in-frame sequences. Some clones are absent from its copies; in checked studies, under half trace to an unresolved V gene, and the reason for the others is unknown. The sample has over 650,000 clones on record, 80% to 90% of them singletons. The ten largest clones add up to 0.009% to 0.0095% of the sample. The data also belong to a second study, concerning human thymus T cells. The other study reports the following: Donors were immunologically healthy infants undergoing open corrective cardiac surgery for congenital heart defects in Finland. Thymus tissue was obtained as surgical resects removed during corrective cardiac surgery. Both the thymic and the peripheral blood repertoires appeared to show biased V and J gene segment usage. The related research reported highly overlapping thymic TCR repertoires among unrelated individuals. TCR alpha and beta repertoires from roughly 8 infant thymus samples and four related peripheral blood samples were characterized in the study. The cohort included over five male and two female infants, with donor ages spanning 7 to 244 days. After being mechanically released from the tissue, thymocytes were kept at -70 degrees C in pellets of roughly 10-33 million cells. Genomic DNA was extracted from frozen cell pellets with a QIAsymphony instrument. TCRB and TCRAD loci were amplified from a standardized quantity of quality-controlled genomic DNA using the immunoSEQ multiplex PCR assay. The V(D)J region was spanned by amplicons of a length sufficient to cover the CDR3 and to identify V and J genes. The commercial immunoSEQ service was used to sequence amplicons on an Illumina platform. Primer bias and sequencing errors were corrected as previously described, and TCRAD and TCRB definitions were based on the IMGT database. The repertoires were analysed using immunoSEQ Analyzer 3.0 and VDJTools for basic statistics, V/J segment usage, diversity estimates, rarefaction and pairwise overlap. Diversity was estimated using the Chao1, ChaoE, Efron-Thisted, Shannon and inverse Simpson indices, and was also estimated on datasets down-sampled to the size of the smallest sample. For repertoire overlap, CDR3 nucleotide sequence, V gene and J gene had to match strictly, and clustering was done by Jaccard-based multidimensional scaling. On average, thymus samples yielded 650,000 to 1,000,000 unique TCRB clonotypes, whereas blood samples yielded some 85,000.

The rearranged chain carries TRBV6-6 and TRBJ1-1, with TRBD1 tentatively as D gene (6 bases match). Sequenced input: thymocytes. This TCR came from a boy under two years old with a congenital heart defect. Donor details come from another sample of the same person, matched by shared clones. The CDR3 protein: CASSSDRRVVAFF. The DNA is as follows: TGTGCCAGCAGTTCCGACAGGAGAGTGGTAGCTTTCTTT.